This T cell receptor (beta chain) was retrieved from a study of blood T cell repertoires in COVID-19. About the study: The origin of the acute and convalescent COVID-19 samples was the United States, Italy and Spain. PBMCs, B-cell-depleted T cells, or T cells were the source of the cDNA or gDNA that made up the material.

In the authors' workflow: Researchers report that nucleated cell counts were estimated from reference gene primer amplification. TCRdb keeps only in-frame clones here, not all; method: immunoSEQ multiplex PCR. The V and J calls and the clone size are those of that table, but D and trimming were determined from the DNA. This sample has about 250,000 clones, with around nine tenths found just once. This clone was counted a single time. CDR3 length equals 15 residues. The germline CDR1 and CDR2 sequences are MDHEN and SYDVKM. Trimming removed 7 bases at V and 1 base at J, with 14 bases between. The sequenced material came from peripheral blood. The source of this sequence is a woman aged 40 to 50 who had recovered from COVID-19. V usage is TRBV28 and J usage is TRBJ1-5, with TRBD1 as a possible D gene (5 bases). CDR3 sequence (DNA): TGTGCCAGCACCCCCCGCCGGGGGAGCAATCAGCCCCAGCATTTT. Encoded protein: CASTPRRGSNQPQHF.